Listed below are T cell receptor beta chains from one sample, sequenced in a study of T cell repertoires in cytomegalovirus infection. From the reads, TCRdb called clonotypes with MiXCR, one entry per CDR3 protein. The sample consists of 550,000 to 700,000 distinct CDR3 sequences, 35% to 50% of them appearing once. Their target antigens are unknown. Sample: cultured PBMCs, taken from culture after CMV antigen stimulation. Every receptor here comes from a human donor in good health (CMV status not recorded). Some clones in this sample may be carry-over from other donors' samples. CDR3s include the opening cysteine and the closing phenylalanine or tryptophan. The order of the fields is D gene, V gene, CDR3 protein. D genes are given only for firm matches.

D gene: .; V gene: TRBV12-3/TRBV12-4; CDR3 protein: CASSFGVSYNEQFF
D gene: .; V gene: TRBV7-2; CDR3 protein: CASSLTRTYEQYF
D gene: TRBD1; V gene: TRBV5-1; CDR3 protein: CASQETGGTYNEQFF
D gene: .; V gene: TRBV18; CDR3 protein: CASSPAVPGSYDGYTF
D gene: .; V gene: TRBV7-9; CDR3 protein: CASNSNTGPGELFF
D gene: .; V gene: TRBV6-2/TRBV6-3; CDR3 protein: CASRSADFYEQYF
D gene: .; V gene: TRBV20-1; CDR3 protein: CSARRGFAMADTQYF
D gene: .; V gene: TRBV28; CDR3 protein: CASTRWGLGADTQYF
D gene: TRBD1; V gene: TRBV28; CDR3 protein: CASSMDRFSNTGELFF
D gene: .; V gene: TRBV7-2; CDR3 protein: CASSYQGGYQETQYF
D gene: TRBD1; V gene: TRBV7-2; CDR3 protein: CASSLWDSRYEQYF
D gene: .; V gene: TRBV7-2; CDR3 protein: CASSLDPGYQETQYF
D gene: .; V gene: TRBV7-9; CDR3 protein: CASSKLPAREWHNEQFF
D gene: TRBD1; V gene: TRBV19; CDR3 protein: CASRWDRSVTEAFF
D gene: TRBD2; V gene: TRBV7-6; CDR3 protein: CASSLVAGGRNEQFF
D gene: TRBD2; V gene: TRBV11-2; CDR3 protein: CASSLGWRGRESKNIQYF
D gene: .; V gene: TRBV7-8; CDR3 protein: CASSLGVLRNTGELFF
D gene: .; V gene: TRBV12-3/TRBV12-4; CDR3 protein: CASRGSAFGTDTQYF
D gene: .; V gene: TRBV6-8; CDR3 protein: CASREYTGPSYGYTF
D gene: TRBD1; V gene: TRBV20-1; CDR3 protein: CSARLQGSTDTQYF
D gene: .; V gene: TRBV27; CDR3 protein: CASSLRADSNQPQHF
D gene: .; V gene: TRBV12-5; CDR3 protein: CASGFRTGPGPYEQYF
D gene: .; V gene: TRBV19; CDR3 protein: CATKRGRDQPQHF
D gene: .; V gene: TRBV20-1; CDR3 protein: CSASPGPDDEKLFF
D gene: .; V gene: TRBV20-1; CDR3 protein: CSATNPGGYGYTF
D gene: .; V gene: TRBV6-5; CDR3 protein: CASKRGGTDTQYF
D gene: TRBD1; V gene: TRBV5-1; CDR3 protein: CASSLWGGQNGYTF
D gene: .; V gene: TRBV6-6; CDR3 protein: CATRSTASSYEQYF
D gene: .; V gene: TRBV5-4; CDR3 protein: CASSLSVAANNEQFF
D gene: TRBD2; V gene: TRBV15; CDR3 protein: CATSRGTGTSVHNEQFF
D gene: .; V gene: TRBV27; CDR3 protein: CASADSFNQPQHF
D gene: .; V gene: TRBV7-2; CDR3 protein: CASSYTGRNTEAFF
D gene: .; V gene: TRBV7-9; CDR3 protein: CASTTKGPDEQYF
D gene: TRBD1; V gene: TRBV2; CDR3 protein: CASRGTGGAADTQYF
D gene: .; V gene: TRBV12-5; CDR3 protein: CASGLMPGIEQYF
D gene: .; V gene: TRBV12-3/TRBV12-4; CDR3 protein: CASSFWGGFSGANVLTF